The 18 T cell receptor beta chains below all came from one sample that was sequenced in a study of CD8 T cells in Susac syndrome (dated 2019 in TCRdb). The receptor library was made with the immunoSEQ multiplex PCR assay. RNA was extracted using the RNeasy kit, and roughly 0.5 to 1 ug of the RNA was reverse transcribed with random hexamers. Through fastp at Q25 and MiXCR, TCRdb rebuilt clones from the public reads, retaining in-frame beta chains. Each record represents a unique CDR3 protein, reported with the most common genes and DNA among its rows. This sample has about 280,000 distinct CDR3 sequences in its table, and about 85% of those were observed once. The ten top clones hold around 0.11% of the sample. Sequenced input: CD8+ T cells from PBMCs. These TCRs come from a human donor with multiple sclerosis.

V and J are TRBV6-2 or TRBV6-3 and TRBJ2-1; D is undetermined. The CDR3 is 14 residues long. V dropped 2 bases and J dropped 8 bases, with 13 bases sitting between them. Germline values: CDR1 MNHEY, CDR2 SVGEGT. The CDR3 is CASSYHPTPHEQFF. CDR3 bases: TGTGCCAGCAGTTACCATCCCACACCTCATGAGCAGTTCTTC.

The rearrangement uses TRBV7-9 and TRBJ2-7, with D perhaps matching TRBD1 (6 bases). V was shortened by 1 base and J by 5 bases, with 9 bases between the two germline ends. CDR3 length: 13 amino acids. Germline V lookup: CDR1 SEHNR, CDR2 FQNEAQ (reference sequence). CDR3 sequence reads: CASSLGSGDEQYF. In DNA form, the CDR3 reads TGTGCCAGCAGCTTAGGGTCAGGGGACGAGCAGTACTTC. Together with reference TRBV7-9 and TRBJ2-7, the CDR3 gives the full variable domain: DTGVSQNPRHKITKRGQNVTFRCDPISEHNRLYWYRQTLGQGPEFLTYFQNEAQLEKSRLLSDRFSAERPKGSFSTLEIQRTEQGDSAMYLCASSLGSGDEQYFGPGTRLTVT.

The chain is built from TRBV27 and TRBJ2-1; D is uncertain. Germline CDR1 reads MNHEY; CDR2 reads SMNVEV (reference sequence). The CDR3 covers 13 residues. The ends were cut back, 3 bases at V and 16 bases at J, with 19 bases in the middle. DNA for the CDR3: TGTGCCAGCAGTTTCTCCGGACGACGGGCGCGTTTCTTC. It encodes CASSFSGRRARFF.

The CDR3 DNA is TGTGCCAGCACCATGAGACAGGGTGACAATGAGCAGTTCTTC. Translated: CASTMRQGDNEQFF. The V gene is TRBV28, the J gene TRBJ2-1; 7 bases line up with TRBD1. CDR3 size: 14 residues. V dropped 7 bases and J dropped 5; count of bases not matched to a gene: 8. Germline values: CDR1 MDHEN, CDR2 SYDVKM.

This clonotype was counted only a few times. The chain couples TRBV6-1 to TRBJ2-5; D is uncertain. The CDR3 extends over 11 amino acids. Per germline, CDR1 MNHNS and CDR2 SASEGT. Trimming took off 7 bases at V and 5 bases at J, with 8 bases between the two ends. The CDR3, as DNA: TGTGCCAGCATGGTCCGGGAGACCCAGTACTTC. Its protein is CASMVRETQYF.

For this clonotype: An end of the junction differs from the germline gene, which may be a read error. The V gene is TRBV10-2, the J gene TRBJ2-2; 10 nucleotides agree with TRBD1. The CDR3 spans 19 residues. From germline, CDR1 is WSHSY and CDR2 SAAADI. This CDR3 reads CASSMTGTGVLSNTGELFF. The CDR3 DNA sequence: TGCGCCAGCAGCATGACGGGGACAGGGGTTTTGTCGAACACCGGGGAGCTTTTTTTT.

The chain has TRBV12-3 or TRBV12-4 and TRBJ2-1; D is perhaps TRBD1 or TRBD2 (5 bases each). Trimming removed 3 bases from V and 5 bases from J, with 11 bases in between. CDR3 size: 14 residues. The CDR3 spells CASSLGDRNNEQFF. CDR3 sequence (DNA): TGTGCCAGCAGTTTGGGGGACCGTAACAATGAGCAGTTCTTC.

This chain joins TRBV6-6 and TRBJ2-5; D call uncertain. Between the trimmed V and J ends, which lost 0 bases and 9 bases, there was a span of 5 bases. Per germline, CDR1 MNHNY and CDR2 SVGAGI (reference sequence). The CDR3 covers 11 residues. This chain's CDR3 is CASSYSDSQYF. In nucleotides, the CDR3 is TGTGCCAGCAGTTACTCCGACTCCCAGTACTTC.

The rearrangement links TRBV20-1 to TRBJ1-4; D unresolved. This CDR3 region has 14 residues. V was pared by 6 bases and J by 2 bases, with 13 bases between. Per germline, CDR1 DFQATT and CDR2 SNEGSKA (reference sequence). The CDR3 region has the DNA TGCAGTGCCCCCCTCGTCGGGACTAATGAAAAACTGTTTTTT. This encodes CSAPLVGTNEKLFF.

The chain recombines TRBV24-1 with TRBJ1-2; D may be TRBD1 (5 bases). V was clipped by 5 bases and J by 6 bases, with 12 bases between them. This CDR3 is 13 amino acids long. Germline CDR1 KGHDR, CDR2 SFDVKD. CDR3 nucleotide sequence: TGTGCCACCAGTGCTGGGGCTCCCGATGGCTACACCTTC. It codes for CATSAGAPDGYTF.

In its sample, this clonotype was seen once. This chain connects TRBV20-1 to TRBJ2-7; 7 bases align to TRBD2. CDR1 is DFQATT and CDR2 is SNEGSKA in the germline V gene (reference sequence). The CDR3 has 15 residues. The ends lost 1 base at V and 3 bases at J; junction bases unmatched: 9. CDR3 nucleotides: TGCAGTGCTAGAGGTCTAGCGGAGGAATACTACGAGCAGTACTTC. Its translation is CSARGLAEEYYEQYF.

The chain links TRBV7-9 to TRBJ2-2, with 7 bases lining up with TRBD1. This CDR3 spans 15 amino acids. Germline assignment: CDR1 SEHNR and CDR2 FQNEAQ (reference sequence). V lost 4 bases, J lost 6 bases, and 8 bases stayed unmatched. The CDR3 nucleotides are TGTGCCAGCAGCTCCCAAAGGGGGCGGGCCGGGGAGCTGTTTTTT. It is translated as CASSSQRGRAGELFF.

In nucleotides, the CDR3 is TGTGCCAGCAGTTTAAGGGGGACAGGCCCCTCTGGGGCCAACGTCCTGACTTTC. Protein sequence: CASSLRGTGPSGANVLTF. The chain couples TRBV12-3 or TRBV12-4 to TRBJ2-6; TRBD1 matches 8 bases. V was clipped by 2 bases and J by 0 bases; unmatched bases: 6. The CDR3 has 18 residues.

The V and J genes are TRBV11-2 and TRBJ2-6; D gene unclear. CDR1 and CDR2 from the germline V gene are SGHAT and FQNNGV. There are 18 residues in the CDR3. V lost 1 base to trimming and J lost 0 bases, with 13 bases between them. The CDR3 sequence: CASSLGLELVSGANVLTF. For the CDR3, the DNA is TGTGCCAGCAGCTTAGGGCTGGAACTCGTCTCTGGGGCCAACGTCCTGACTTTC.

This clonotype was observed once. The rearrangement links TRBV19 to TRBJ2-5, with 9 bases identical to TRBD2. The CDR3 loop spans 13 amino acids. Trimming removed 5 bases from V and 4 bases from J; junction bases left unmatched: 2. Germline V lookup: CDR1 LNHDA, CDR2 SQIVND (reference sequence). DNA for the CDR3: TGTGCCAGTAGTGTACTAGCGGGAGAGACCCAGTACTTC. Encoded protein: CASSVLAGETQYF.

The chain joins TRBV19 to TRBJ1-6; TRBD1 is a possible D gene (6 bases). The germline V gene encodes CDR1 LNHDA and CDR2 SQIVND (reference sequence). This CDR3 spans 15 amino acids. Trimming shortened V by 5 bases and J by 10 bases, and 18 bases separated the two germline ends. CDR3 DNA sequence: TGTGCCAGTAGTGCGACCGGGACACCAGGGTCACCCCTCCACTTT. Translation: CASSATGTPGSPLHF.

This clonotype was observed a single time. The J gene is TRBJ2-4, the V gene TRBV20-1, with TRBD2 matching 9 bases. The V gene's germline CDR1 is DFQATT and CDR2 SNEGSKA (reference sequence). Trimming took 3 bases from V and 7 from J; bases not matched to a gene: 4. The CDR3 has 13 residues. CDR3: CSASSGSHNIQYF. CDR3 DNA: TGCAGTGCTAGTAGCGGGAGTCACAACATTCAGTACTTC.

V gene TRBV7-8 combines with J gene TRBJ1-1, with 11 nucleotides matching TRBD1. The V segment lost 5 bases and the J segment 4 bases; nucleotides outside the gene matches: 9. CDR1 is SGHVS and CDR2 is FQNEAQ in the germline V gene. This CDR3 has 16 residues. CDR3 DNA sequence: TGTGCCAGCAGCCCGGACAGGGGGCAATTCGCCACTGAAGCTTTCTTT. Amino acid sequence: CASSPDRGQFATEAFF.